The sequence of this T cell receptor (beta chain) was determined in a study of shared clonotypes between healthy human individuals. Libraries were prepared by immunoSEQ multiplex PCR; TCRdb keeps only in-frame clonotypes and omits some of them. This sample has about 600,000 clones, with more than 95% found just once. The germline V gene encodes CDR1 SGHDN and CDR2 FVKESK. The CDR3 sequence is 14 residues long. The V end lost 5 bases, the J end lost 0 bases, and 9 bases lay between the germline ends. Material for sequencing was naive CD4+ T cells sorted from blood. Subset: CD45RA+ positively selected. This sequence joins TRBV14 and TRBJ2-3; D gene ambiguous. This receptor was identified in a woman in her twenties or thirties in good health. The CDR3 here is CASSSLGSTDTQYF. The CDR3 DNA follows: TGTGCCAGCAGCTCCCTAGGCAGCACAGATACGCAGTATTTT. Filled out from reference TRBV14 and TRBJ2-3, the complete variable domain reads EAGVTQFPSHSVIEKGQTVTLRCDPISGHDNLYWYRRVMGKEIKFLLHFVKESKQDESGMPNNRFLAERTGGTYSTLKVQPAELEDSGVYFCASSSLGSTDTQYFGPGTRLTVL.